Given below is one T cell receptor (beta chain) in context. Clones were read by immunoSEQ multiplex PCR, and TCRdb kept only the in-frame ones, dropping some. The data show 200,000 or so clones, roughly nine tenths seen once. The data originate from a study of blood T cell repertoires in COVID-19. Study-wide background: Samples representing acute and convalescent COVID-19 were sourced from the United States, Italy and Spain.

CDR1 is LNHDA and CDR2 is SQIVND in the germline V gene (reference sequence). Trimming stripped 6 bases from V and 1 base from J, with 15 bases between. This CDR3 is built from 15 residues. The participants were between roughly 18 and 89 years old and came from 20 to 30 US areas. Clinical history as reported by participants underpinned cohort assignment. Cohort 3 recovered donors had two negative PCRs, clearance, or symptom resolution. The chain employs TRBV19 and TRBJ1-1, with D possibly TRBD1 on 5 matching bases. The TCR was taken from a woman in her 30s who had recovered from COVID-19. The sample consisted of PBMCs or T cells enriched from blood (not recorded which). This CDR3 reads CASRVVPQGNTEAFF. CDR3 sequence (DNA): TGTGCCAGTAGGGTAGTGCCCCAGGGGAACACTGAAGCTTTCTTT. The whole variable domain, filled in from reference TRBV19 and TRBJ1-1, reads DGGITQSPKYLFRKEGQNVTLSCEQNLNHDAMYWYRQDPGQGLRLIYYSQIVNDFQKGDIAEGYSVSREKKESFPLTVTSAQKNPTAFYLCASRVVPQGNTEAFFGQGTRLTVV.